Each of the 31 T cell receptor beta chains below was sequenced from the same sample in a study of blood T cell repertoires in COVID-19. Libraries were prepared by immunoSEQ multiplex PCR; TCRdb keeps only in-frame clonotypes and omits some of them. The sample includes hundreds of thousands of clones, 85% to 90% of them seen just once. Sequences were obtained from peripheral blood. Receptors originate from a man aged 60 to 69 who had recovered from COVID-19.

This clone was counted between two and nine times. The chain combines TRBV5-6 with TRBJ2-1; 8 nucleotides agree with TRBD1. The CDR3 covers 12 residues. Germline V lookup: CDR1 SGHDT, CDR2 YYEEEE. V gave up 5 bases and J gave up 8 bases; unmatched junction bases: 3. CDR3 coding DNA: TGTGCCAGCAGGGTACAGGGGGATGAGCAGTTCTTC. It translates to CASRVQGDEQFF.

This clone was detected many times. The genes are TRBV30 and TRBJ1-5; maybe TRBD1 (5 bases). This CDR3 spans 13 amino acids. CDR1 and CDR2 (germline): GTSNPN, SVGIG (reference sequence). V lost 5 bases, J lost 0 bases, and 8 bases lay in between. This CDR3 is CAWEGNSNQPQHF. As DNA, the CDR3 is TGTGCCTGGGAGGGGAATAGCAATCAGCCCCAGCATTTT.

The chain employs TRBV28 and TRBJ2-7; TRBD1 matches at 9 bases. The CDR3 extends over 14 amino acids. The V segment lost 6 bases and the J segment 2 bases; nucleotides outside the gene matches: 5. Germline-derived CDR1 and CDR2 are MDHEN and SYDVKM. The CDR3, as DNA: TGTGCCAGCAGCCGGACAGGGGCCCCCTACGAGCAGTACTTC. This codes for CASSRTGAPYEQYF.

The rearrangement joins TRBV10-2 to TRBJ2-7, with no clear D. V lost 7 bases and J lost 2, with 12 bases in between. CDR3 length: 13 residues. The germline gives CDR1 WSHSY, CDR2 SAAADI. The CDR3: CASTPGFTYEQYF. As DNA, the CDR3 is TGCGCCAGCACACCGGGTTTTACCTACGAGCAGTACTTC.

The chain recombines TRBV20-1 with TRBJ1-6; 7 nucleotides match TRBD1. The CDR3 covers 16 residues. J gave up 0 bases and V 3 bases, and 5 bases lay outside the gene matches. The germline V gene has CDR1 DFQATT and CDR2 SNEGSKA (reference sequence). As DNA, the CDR3 is TGCAGTGCTAGTCAACAGGGGATCTCCTATAATTCACCCCTCCACTTT. Protein product: CSASQQGISYNSPLHF.

A single count supports this clone. Additional DNA sequences in this sample encode the identical CDR3. This chain uses TRBV7-3 with TRBJ1-3; D unresolved. This CDR3 region has 14 residues. V was pared by 2 bases and J by 0 bases, with 5 bases between. CDR1 SGHTA and CDR2 FQGTGA come from the germline V gene. CDR3 amino acids: CASSLSGSGNTIYF. CDR3 coding DNA: TGTGCCAGCAGCTTATCCGGCTCTGGAAACACCATATATTTT.

V and J are TRBV9 and TRBJ1-2, with 10 bases identical to TRBD1. V trimming: 3 bases; J trimming: 5 bases; junction bases outside the gene matches: 10. This CDR3 region has 16 residues. Germline CDR1 reads SGDLS; CDR2 reads YYNGEE. The CDR3: CASSATGTGVGYGYTF. In DNA, the CDR3 is TGTGCCAGCAGCGCCACAGGGACAGGGGTGGGTTATGGCTACACCTTC.

The genes are TRBV5-4 and TRBJ2-5; 9 bases map to TRBD2. The CDR3 extends over 15 amino acids. From germline, CDR1 is SGHNT and CDR2 YYREEE (reference sequence). The V gene end was trimmed by 4 bases and the J gene end by 2 bases; junction bases not matched to a gene: 6. CDR3 in DNA: TGTGCCAGCAGCCTAGTAGCGGGGGAACAAGAGACCCAGTACTTC. It translates to CASSLVAGEQETQYF.

V and J are TRBV14 and TRBJ1-6, with TRBD1 as a possible D gene (5 bases). This CDR3 is built from 15 residues. V gave up 3 bases and J gave up 6 bases, with 12 bases separating them. The germline CDR1 and CDR2 sequences are SGHDN and FVKESK. CDR3 residues: CASSQAGRFNSPLHF. The CDR3 bases are TGTGCCAGCAGCCAGGCGGGACGCTTTAATTCACCCCTCCACTTT.

This chain joins TRBV18 and TRBJ2-7; 8 bases map to TRBD2. This CDR3 has 16 amino acids. The V and J ends lost 1 base and 5 bases, in that order; junction bases with no gene match: 10. Germline V gene data show CDR1 as KGHSH and CDR2 as LQKENI. The CDR3 DNA reads TGTGCCAGCTCACCACTCGCCGGGAGGGCTCGAAACGAGCAGTACTTC. Its protein is CASSPLAGRARNEQYF.

The chain is built from TRBV3-1 (or the pseudogene TRBV3-2) and TRBJ2-5; TRBD2 aligns across 9 bases. This CDR3 comprises 17 residues. Germline V gene lookup returns CDR1 LGHDT and CDR2 YNNKEL (reference sequence). V lost 1 base to trimming and J lost 4 bases; unmatched junction nucleotides: 10. This chain's CDR3 is CASSQGTAGGQGETQYF. For the CDR3, the DNA is TGTGCCAGCAGCCAAGGAACAGCGGGGGGCCAGGGAGAGACCCAGTACTTC.

The chain employs TRBV7-7 and TRBJ2-3; unclear D gene. Trimming took 1 base from V and 2 from J, leaving 7 bases between them. CDR1 SSHAT and CDR2 FNYEAQ come from the germline V gene (reference sequence). This CDR3 is built from 14 residues. The CDR3 DNA is TGTGCCAGCAGCTTAGGCGGAATCACAGATACGCAGTATTTT. This codes for CASSLGGITDTQYF. The full variable domain, rest sourced from reference TRBV7-7 and TRBJ2-3, is GAGVSQSPRYKVTKRGQDVTLRCDPISSHATLYWYQQALGQGPEFLTYFNYEAQPDKSGLPSDRFSAERPEGSISTLTIQRTEQRDSAMYRCASSLGGITDTQYFGPGTRLTVL.

The genes are TRBV11-2 and TRBJ2-1, with 12 positions matching TRBD2. V was clipped by 1 base and J by 7 bases; unmatched bases: 11. Germline V lookup: CDR1 SGHAT, CDR2 FQNNGV. The length of the CDR3 is 18 residues. CDR3 in DNA: TGTGCCAGCAGCTTAGTAGCTAGCGGGGGGGCGAGTAGGAATGAGCAGTTCTTC. It codes for CASSLVASGGASRNEQFF.

Remarks on this clone: This may be a read error: a much more frequent sequence differs by one nucleotide. This chain connects TRBV20-1 to TRBJ1-1, with D unresolved. The length of the CDR3 is 11 residues. Trimming cost V 5 bases and J 4 bases, with 8 bases left between them. Germline V gives CDR1 DFQATT, CDR2 SNEGSKA (reference sequence). CDR3 coding DNA: TGCAGTGCTCGTTCCTTCACTGAAGCTTTCTTT. This translates into CSARSFTEAFF.

The gene calls are TRBV19 and TRBJ1-1, with unresolved D. The CDR3 length is 11 residues. CDR1 and CDR2 from the germline V gene are LNHDA and SQIVND (reference sequence). The V end was cut by 6 bases, the J end by 12 bases, with 14 bases between. CDR3 loop: CASRVSLRTFF. The CDR3 coding sequence is TGTGCCAGTAGGGTTTCTCTTAGAACTTTCTTT.

The chain recombines TRBV28 with TRBJ1-1, with TRBD1 matching over 10 bases. The CDR3 sequence is 15 residues long. CDR1 and CDR2 (germline): MDHEN, SYDVKM. With V trimmed by 2 bases and J by 3 bases, 3 bases remained unmatched. This chain's CDR3 is CASSLEGTGDTEAFF. The CDR3 DNA reads TGTGCCAGCAGTTTAGAGGGGACAGGGGACACTGAAGCTTTCTTT.

This rearrangement joins TRBV9 to TRBJ2-2; 8 bases are shared with TRBD1. CDR3 length equals 17 residues. The V gene's germline CDR1 is SGDLS and CDR2 YYNGEE. The V gene end was trimmed by 4 bases and the J gene end by 4 bases; junction bases not matched to a gene: 12. CDR3 sequence reads: CASSPRSQGAGTGELFF. The CDR3 DNA reads as TGTGCCAGCAGCCCTAGATCCCAGGGGGCAGGCACCGGGGAGCTGTTTTTT.

The gene calls are TRBV5-8 and TRBJ2-7, with 11 bases aligning to TRBD2. Germline V CDR1 and CDR2: SGHTS, YDEGEE. J was trimmed by 9 bases and V by 4 bases; bases with no gene match: 12. This CDR3 spans 15 amino acids. The CDR3, as DNA: TGTGCCAGCAGCCCGAGGGGACTAGCGGCCTCCGCGCAGTACTTC. This encodes CASSPRGLAASAQYF.

The chain carries TRBV2 and TRBJ1-4; 7 bases map to TRBD1. Germline CDR1 SNHLY, CDR2 FYNNEI. The CDR3 spans 14 residues. After removal of 5 bases from V and 4 bases from J, the junction contained 4 bases not matched to a gene. For the CDR3, the DNA is TGTGCCAGCAGTTTCCGGGACAGTAATGAAAAACTGTTTTTT. Residues: CASSFRDSNEKLFF. Complete variable domain (other parts from reference TRBV2 and TRBJ1-4): EPEVTQTPSHQVTQMGQEVILRCVPISNHLYFYWYRQILGQKVEFLVSFYNNEISEKSEIFDDQFSVERPDGSNFTLKIRSTKLEDSAMYFCASSFRDSNEKLFFGSGTQLSVL.

The chain joins TRBV6-5 to TRBJ2-1; TRBD2 matches at 7 bases. The CDR3 consists of 13 residues. V trimming: 7 bases; J trimming: 14 bases; junction bases outside the gene matches: 14. The germline V gene has CDR1 MNHEY and CDR2 SVGAGI. The CDR3: CASMLFRGEVEFF. CDR3 DNA: TGTGCCAGCATGTTATTCCGGGGGGAAGTCGAGTTCTTC.

This chain joins TRBV28 and TRBJ1-5; 9 nucleotides line up with TRBD1. The junction had 4 bases not matched to a gene; V was cut back by 3 bases and J by 7 bases. Germline V gives CDR1 MDHEN, CDR2 SYDVKM. This CDR3 contains 14 residues. As DNA, the CDR3 is TGTGCCAGCAGTTTTATGACAGGGGGACAGCCCCAGCATTTT. Translated, it gives CASSFMTGGQPQHF.

The chain uses TRBV5-8 and TRBJ1-5, with D perhaps matching TRBD1 (5 bases). Per germline, CDR1 SGHTS and CDR2 YDEGEE. The V gene lost 0 bases and the J gene lost 11 bases, with 18 bases spanning the gap. This CDR3 is 15 amino acids long. CDR3 sequence (DNA): TGTGCCAGCAGCTTGGGAGGACAAGGGGTAGTGGCCCAGCATTTT. Its translation is CASSLGGQGVVAQHF.

In its sample, this clone was seen a few times. The chain joins TRBV24-1 to TRBJ1-4; TRBD1 matches 7 bases. In germline, CDR1 is KGHDR, CDR2 SFDVKD. CDR3 length: 16 residues. V lost 3 bases, J lost 2 bases, and 5 bases stayed unmatched. This chain's CDR3 is CATSDATGETNEKLFF. In DNA form, the CDR3 reads TGTGCCACCAGTGATGCCACAGGGGAGACTAATGAAAAACTGTTTTTT.

The chain recombines TRBV7-2 with TRBJ2-1; possibly TRBD2 for D (6 bases). Trimming left V 5 bases short and J 2 bases short, with 16 bases between. The germline gives CDR1 SGHTA, CDR2 FQGNSA. This CDR3 is built from 16 residues. CDR3 bases: TGTGCCAGCAGCCGCATGGGGGGTTTTCCCTACAATGAGCAGTTCTTC. As protein: CASSRMGGFPYNEQFF.

V gene TRBV11-2 combines with J gene TRBJ1-2, with D unresolved. The CDR3 contains 13 residues. Trimming removed 1 base from V and 6 bases from J, with 9 bases in between. CDR1 and CDR2 from the germline V gene are SGHAT and FQNNGV. The CDR3 protein is CASSLAGRDGYTF. CDR3 DNA: TGTGCCAGCAGCTTAGCCGGGAGGGATGGCTACACCTTC.

Points on this clone: The identical CDR3 is also encoded by other nucleotide sequences in the sample. The chain couples TRBV20-1 to TRBJ1-1; 7 bases are a match to TRBD1. CDR3 length equals 10 residues. Trimming at V came to 3 bases and at J to 8 bases, leaving 0 bases not matched to a gene. CDR1 DFQATT and CDR2 SNEGSKA come from the germline V gene (reference sequence). The CDR3 reads CSARDREAFF. CDR3 coding DNA: TGCAGTGCTAGGGACAGGGAAGCTTTCTTT.

The V gene is TRBV19, the J gene TRBJ2-4; TRBD2 is a possible D gene (7 bases). Germline V gene lookup returns CDR1 LNHDA and CDR2 SQIVND (reference sequence). V lost 1 base and J 0 bases, leaving 10 bases between the germline ends. The CDR3 sequence is 16 residues long. Here the CDR3 DNA reads TGTGCCAGTAGTATAGCGGGGGGCATAGCCAAAAACATTCAGTACTTC. Its translation: CASSIAGGIAKNIQYF.

The chain has TRBV10-3 and TRBJ2-5; the match to TRBD1 covers 9 bases. CDR1 is ENHRY and CDR2 is SYGVKD in the germline V gene. This CDR3 has 16 amino acids. The trim removed 2 bases at V and 5 bases at J, leaving 9 bases unmatched. The CDR3 loop reads CAISEPYRGHRETQYF. CDR3 DNA sequence: TGTGCCATCAGTGAGCCTTACAGGGGGCATCGGGAGACCCAGTACTTC.

The chain joins TRBV14 to TRBJ2-5; 9 positions match TRBD1. CDR3 length: 13 residues. Per germline, CDR1 SGHDN and CDR2 FVKESK. V trimming: 1 base; J trimming: 12 bases; junction bases outside the gene matches: 6. In DNA form, the CDR3 reads TGTGCCAGCAGCCAAGCCGGCGGGGACAGGGAGTACTTC. Protein sequence: CASSQAGGDREYF.

As to this clone: The junction departs from germline at one end; a sequencing error may be responsible. Within the sample, other DNA sequences also encode this same CDR3. This sequence joins TRBV28 and TRBJ2-2; weak D call: TRBD2 (6 bases). Germline CDR1 and CDR2: MDHEN and SYDVKM. This CDR3 has 15 residues. CDR3 sequence reads: CASSFSHRRAGELFF. Here the CDR3 DNA reads TGTGCCAGCAGTTTTTCCCACAGGAGGGCCGGAGAGCTGTTTTTT.

The rearrangement joins TRBV4-3 to TRBJ2-3; 8 bases are a match to TRBD2. The V gene end was trimmed by 0 bases and the J gene end by 6 bases; junction bases not matched to a gene: 8. CDR3 length: 16 amino acids. Germline-derived CDR1 and CDR2 are LGHNA and YSLEER. The CDR3 protein is CASSQDQLAAYDTQYF. The CDR3 DNA reads as TGCGCCAGCAGCCAAGATCAACTAGCGGCGTATGATACGCAGTATTTT.